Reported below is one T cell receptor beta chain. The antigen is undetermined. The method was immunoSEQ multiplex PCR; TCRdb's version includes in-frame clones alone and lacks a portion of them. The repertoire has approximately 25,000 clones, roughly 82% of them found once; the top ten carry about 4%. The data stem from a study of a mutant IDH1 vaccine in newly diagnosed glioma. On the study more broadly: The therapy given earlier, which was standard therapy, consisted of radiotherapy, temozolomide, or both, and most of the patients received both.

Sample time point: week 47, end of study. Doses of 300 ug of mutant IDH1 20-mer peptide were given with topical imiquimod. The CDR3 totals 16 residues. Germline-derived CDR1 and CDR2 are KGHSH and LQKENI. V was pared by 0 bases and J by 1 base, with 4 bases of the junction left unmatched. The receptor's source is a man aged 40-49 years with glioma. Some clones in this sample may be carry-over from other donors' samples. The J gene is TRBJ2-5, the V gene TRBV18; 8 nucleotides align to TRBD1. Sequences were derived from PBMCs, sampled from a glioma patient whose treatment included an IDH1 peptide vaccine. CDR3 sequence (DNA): TGTGCCAGCTCACCACCGGTCCAGGGGGCCCAAGAGACCCAGTACTTC. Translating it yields CASSPPVQGAQETQYF. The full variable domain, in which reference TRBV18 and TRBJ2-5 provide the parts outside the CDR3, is NAGVMQNPRHLVRRRGQEARLRCSPMKGHSHVYWYRQLPEEGLKFMVYLQKENIIDESGMPKERFSAEFPKEGPSILRIQQVVRGDSAAYFCASSPPVQGAQETQYFGPGTRLLVL.